Sequencing of this TCR beta chain was carried out in a study of spatial heterogeneity in lung cancer. Study in general: Each time, sequencing found more beta-chain sequences than alpha-chain sequences.

Trimming took 4 bases from V and 5 from J, leaving 16 bases between them. Germline V gene lookup returns CDR1 SGDLS and CDR2 YYNGEE. This CDR3 spans 14 amino acids. This sample's time point: sample taken at primary tumor resection. The donor population consisted of roughly 70 patients with untreated, early-stage non-small cell lung cancer. This clonotype showed up many times. Every cDNA TCR molecule received its own unique molecular identifier. TCRdb processed the 5' RACE reads anew with MiXCR; each CDR3 protein has one entry. Here the sample spans over 7,000 distinct CDR3 sequences, 9.7% being singletons.

The chain employs TRBV9 and TRBJ2-7; possibly TRBD1 or TRBD2 for D (5 bases each). This TCR was recovered from a male donor with early-stage non-small cell lung cancer. This specimen was normal lung tissue next to the tumor, taken at surgery. The CDR3 here is CASSTPGLGHEQYF. The CDR3 DNA reads as TGTGCCAGCAGCACCCCGGGGCTAGGCCACGAGCAGTACTTC.